The 27 T cell receptor beta chains presented below share a single source sample, sequenced in a study of OX40 agonist ivuxolimab in advanced cancers. Measured with immunoSEQ multiplex PCR; TCRdb has only the in-frame clones, and not every one. This sample carries 9,500 to 15,000 clones, over 75% of them seen once, and the ten largest clones take roughly 19%. The material sequenced was CD4+ or CD8+ T cells sorted from blood, taken in a trial of the OX40 agonist ivuxolimab. The source of these receptors is an adult with an advanced solid tumor such as melanoma, head and neck, liver or kidney cancer.

The chain uses TRBV7-9 and TRBJ2-5; D is perhaps TRBD1 or TRBD2 (5 bases each). This CDR3 is built from 17 residues. Germline loops: CDR1 SEHNR, CDR2 FQNEAQ (reference sequence). Trimming removed 5 bases from V and 4 bases from J, with 23 bases in between. The CDR3 sequence: CASSPQLTGTPRETQYF. The CDR3 DNA sequence: TGTGCCAGCAGCCCTCAACTTACCGGGACCCCAAGAGAGACCCAGTACTTC.

The rearrangement uses TRBV7-9 and TRBJ2-1; possible D gene TRBD1, 6 bases. This CDR3 has 14 amino acids. Per the germline V gene, CDR1 is SEHNR and CDR2 is FQNEAQ (reference sequence). V was pared by 1 base and J by 5 bases, with 9 bases between. CDR3 nucleotide sequence: TGTGCCAGCAGCTTAGAAGGGGGTGACAATGAGCAGTTCTTC. Protein sequence: CASSLEGGDNEQFF.

V gene TRBV29-1 combines with J gene TRBJ2-7; perhaps TRBD1 as D (6 bases). Germline values: CDR1 SQVTM, CDR2 ANQGSEA. There are 11 residues in the CDR3. V was pared by 3 bases and J by 7 bases, with 10 bases between. The DNA for the CDR3 is TGCAGCGTTGACAGGGGTTTTGAGCAGTACTTC. Protein product: CSVDRGFEQYF.

The DNA of the CDR3 is TGTGCCAGCAGTGTGGGACAGGGGTTCAGGACTGAAGCTTTCTTT. Encoded protein: CASSVGQGFRTEAFF. The chain links TRBV28 to TRBJ1-1, with 10 bases matching TRBD1. V gave up 5 bases and J gave up 5 bases; unmatched junction bases: 8. This CDR3 has 15 residues. CDR1 is MDHEN and CDR2 is SYDVKM in the germline V gene.

This chain links TRBV7-9 with TRBJ2-5; TRBD1 is a possible D gene (6 bases). Germline CDR1 is SEHNR and CDR2 is FQNEAQ (reference sequence). V lost 6 bases, J lost 4 bases, and 15 bases lay in between. This CDR3 is built from 14 residues. The CDR3 DNA follows: TGTGCCAGCAGTCTAGGGGGAGTGCGAGAGACCCAGTACTTC. Residues: CASSLGGVRETQYF.

The J gene is TRBJ2-3, the V gene TRBV5-1, with 8 positions matching TRBD1. The CDR3 runs 15 residues. With 6 bases clipped from V and 3 bases from J, the junction kept 9 bases outside the gene matches. From germline, CDR1 is SGHRS and CDR2 YFSETQ. The DNA of the CDR3 is TGCGCCAGCACCCTGACAGGGGTGGGGACAGATACGCAGTATTTT. This encodes CASTLTGVGTDTQYF.

This clone was picked up one time. The chain combines TRBV19 with TRBJ2-7, with 7 positions matching TRBD1. The V and J ends lost 5 bases and 7 bases, in that order; junction bases with no gene match: 11. Germline lookup yields CDR1 LNHDA and CDR2 SQIVND (reference sequence). The CDR3 is 14 amino acids. The CDR3 protein is CASSLSTFRGEQYF. The DNA for the CDR3 is TGTGCCAGTAGTCTCTCCACGTTCAGGGGGGAGCAGTACTTC.

This clone is deemed medium-sized. The chain is built from TRBV9 and TRBJ2-7, with 8 nucleotides matching TRBD2. CDR1 and CDR2 (germline): SGDLS, YYNGEE. Germline trimming cut 4 bases from V and 7 bases from J; bases unmatched to any gene: 13. The length of the CDR3 is 15 residues. CDR3 DNA sequence: TGTGCCAGCAGCCCCTGGGGAGCGGGAGCAAGAGAGCAGTACTTC. It is translated as CASSPWGAGAREQYF.

V and J are TRBV2 and TRBJ2-7; 9 bases agree with TRBD2. This CDR3 has 14 residues. Germline V gene sequence: CDR1 SNHLY, CDR2 FYNNEI. J lost 0 bases, V lost 6 bases, and 3 bases had no gene match. The CDR3 nucleotides are TGTGCCAGCAGCAGCGGGAGGTCCTCCTACGAGCAGTACTTC. Amino acid sequence: CASSSGRSSYEQYF.

This clone was counted a few times. The rearrangement uses TRBV19 and TRBJ1-1; no clear D. In germline, CDR1 is LNHDA, CDR2 SQIVND (reference sequence). This CDR3 region has 13 residues. V was shortened by 1 base and J by 7 bases, with 10 bases between the two germline ends. The CDR3 bases are TGTGCCAGTAGTATAGGGTCCCGGAGTGAAGCTTTCTTT. Protein: CASSIGSRSEAFF.

The V and J genes are TRBV13 and TRBJ2-2, with D possibly being TRBD1 (6 bases). Germline V CDR1 and CDR2: PRHDT, FYEKMQ (reference sequence). Trimming cost V 3 bases and J 0 bases, with 8 bases left between them. This CDR3 has 15 amino acids. CDR3 DNA: TGTGCCAGCAGCTTCCACAGGGCGAACACCGGGGAGCTGTTTTTT. Protein product: CASSFHRANTGELFF.

The genes are TRBV7-3 and TRBJ1-6; D is ambiguous. CDR3 length: 15 residues. Trimming removed 2 bases at V and 6 bases at J, with 11 bases between. Germline CDR1 reads SGHTA; CDR2 reads FQGTGA. The CDR3 nucleotides are TGTGCCAGCAGCTTAGATCTAATTGGTAATTCACCCCTCCACTTT. Translated, it gives CASSLDLIGNSPLHF.

The chain carries TRBV14 and TRBJ2-2; the D call may be TRBD1 or TRBD2 (5 bases each). Trimming left V 7 bases short and J 4 bases short, with 16 bases between. This CDR3 region has 15 residues. Germline lookup yields CDR1 SGHDN and CDR2 FVKESK. For the CDR3, the DNA is TGTGCCAGCAACCCGCCCGGGGCGGGCACCGGGGAGCTGTTTTTT. Translating gives CASNPPGAGTGELFF.

The genes are TRBV28 and TRBJ2-7, with D hard to call. The germline CDR1 and CDR2 sequences are MDHEN and SYDVKM. The V end was cut by 6 bases, the J end by 2 bases, with 17 bases between. The CDR3 is made up of 15 amino acids. In nucleotides, the CDR3 is TGTGCCAGCAGACCCACTACTGAAGGGACCTACGAGCAGTACTTC. It codes for CASRPTTEGTYEQYF.

This clone was counted once. The chain employs TRBV6-6 and TRBJ1-3; no clear D. This CDR3 is 13 amino acids long. The germline V gene has CDR1 MNHNY and CDR2 SVGAGI (reference sequence). Trimming took off 2 bases at V and 4 bases at J, with 6 bases between the two ends. The CDR3 sequence: CASSYMGGNTIYF. The CDR3, as DNA: TGTGCCAGCAGTTACATGGGGGGAAACACCATATATTTT.

In its sample, this clone ranks as medium-sized. The V call is TRBV4-3, the J call TRBJ1-4; D perhaps matches TRBD1 (5 bases). The CDR3 consists of 15 residues. The germline V and J ends were trimmed by 0 bases and 10 bases, with 15 bases remaining between them. Per the germline V gene, CDR1 is LGHNA and CDR2 is YSLEER. CDR3 sequence: CASSQDGNRLSKLFF. CDR3 DNA sequence: TGCGCCAGCAGCCAAGACGGGAACAGGCTGTCAAAACTGTTTTTT.

V is TRBV15 and J is TRBJ1-1; the D gene is possibly TRBD1 (6 bases). V lost 5 bases, J lost 0 bases, and 16 bases lay in between. CDR1 is LNHNV, CDR2 YYDKDF, per germline (reference sequence). The CDR3 runs 16 residues. The DNA of the CDR3 is TGTGCCACCAGCTCATTGGGGGGGGACATGAACACTGAAGCTTTCTTT. Amino acid sequence: CATSSLGGDMNTEAFF.

The chain joins TRBV27 to TRBJ2-5; D gene ambiguous. V was shortened by 7 bases and J by 7 bases, with 13 bases between the two germline ends. This CDR3 is built from 12 residues. Germline loops: CDR1 MNHEY, CDR2 SMNVEV (reference sequence). CDR3 bases: TGTGCCAGCACTACGGTGGCCGGGACCCAGTACTTC. It encodes CASTTVAGTQYF.

The chain employs TRBV10-2 and TRBJ2-5; TRBD2 agrees at 7 bases. This CDR3 has 14 amino acids. Germline trimming cut 6 bases from V and 4 bases from J; bases unmatched to any gene: 8. Per the germline V gene, CDR1 is WSHSY and CDR2 is SAAADI. CDR3 bases: TGCGCCAGCAGCCTGACCCCGGGAGGAGAGACCCAGTACTTC. Amino acids: CASSLTPGGETQYF.

The chain links TRBV9 to TRBJ1-2; 7 bases agree with TRBD1. There are 14 residues in the CDR3. CDR1 and CDR2 from the germline V gene are SGDLS and YYNGEE. J lost 3 bases, V lost 3 bases, and 5 bases had no gene match. CDR3 in amino acids: CASSGQGRYYGYTF. The DNA of the CDR3 is TGTGCCAGCAGCGGACAGGGACGTTACTATGGCTACACCTTC.

The chain links TRBV4-1 to TRBJ2-5; D might be TRBD2 (6 bases). From germline, CDR1 is MGHRA and CDR2 YSYEKL. The CDR3 sequence is 15 residues long. V dropped 3 bases and J dropped 7 bases, with 18 bases sitting between them. This CDR3 is CASSQGRISGGTQYF. In DNA, the CDR3 is TGCGCCAGCAGCCAGGGGCGCATTAGCGGCGGGACCCAGTACTTC.

The genes are TRBV28 and TRBJ2-1; 7 bases line up with TRBD2. The CDR3 is made up of 18 amino acids. V lost 6 bases to trimming and J lost 2 bases; unmatched junction nucleotides: 16. From germline, CDR1 is MDHEN and CDR2 SYDVKM. The CDR3 sequence: CASSPSASTSATYNEQFF. Written as DNA, the CDR3 is TGTGCCAGCAGCCCCAGTGCCTCCACTAGCGCGACCTACAATGAGCAGTTCTTC.

This clone is medium-sized in the sample. The chain has TRBV28 and TRBJ2-1; 11 positions match TRBD2. Trimming took 5 bases from V and 5 from J; bases not matched to a gene: 5. CDR1 is MDHEN and CDR2 is SYDVKM in the germline V gene. This CDR3 contains 15 residues. The CDR3 DNA sequence: TGTGCCAGCAGTGCCACTAGCGGGAGCCACAATGAGCAGTTCTTC. As protein: CASSATSGSHNEQFF.

This clone turned up a few times. This sequence joins TRBV4-1 and TRBJ1-1, with 8 bases that match TRBD1. This CDR3 contains 14 residues. V was pared by 6 bases and J by 0 bases, with 3 bases of the junction left unmatched. The germline V gene encodes CDR1 MGHRA and CDR2 YSYEKL. CDR3: CASSLDRVNTEAFF. The CDR3 DNA reads TGCGCCAGCAGTTTGGACAGGGTGAACACTGAAGCTTTCTTT.

The chain is built from TRBV11-3 and TRBJ2-7, with 7 nucleotides matching TRBD2. This CDR3 contains 14 residues. V lost 0 bases and J lost 4; bases outside the gene matches: 3. Germline loops: CDR1 SGHNT, CDR2 YENEEA. CDR3 sequence: CASSLDTGGYEQYF. CDR3 coding DNA: TGTGCCAGCAGCTTAGATACGGGAGGATACGAGCAGTACTTC.

The rearrangement uses TRBV9 and TRBJ2-7; TRBD2 agrees at 11 bases. The junction had 11 bases not matched to a gene; V was cut back by 3 bases and J by 6 bases. CDR3 length: 16 amino acids. Germline V lookup: CDR1 SGDLS, CDR2 YYNGEE. The CDR3 reads CASSAIAGGPLGEQYF. The CDR3 DNA reads as TGTGCCAGCAGCGCCATAGCGGGGGGGCCGTTGGGCGAGCAGTACTTC.

The CDR3 loop reads CASSPPLWGGNTIYF. The CDR3 DNA reads TGTGCCAGCAGTCCCCCTTTGTGGGGAGGAAACACCATATATTTT. The chain recombines TRBV6-1 with TRBJ1-3; D uncertain. Germline V gene sequence: CDR1 MNHNS, CDR2 SASEGT. The CDR3 extends over 15 amino acids. V lost 5 bases and J lost 4, with 15 bases in between.